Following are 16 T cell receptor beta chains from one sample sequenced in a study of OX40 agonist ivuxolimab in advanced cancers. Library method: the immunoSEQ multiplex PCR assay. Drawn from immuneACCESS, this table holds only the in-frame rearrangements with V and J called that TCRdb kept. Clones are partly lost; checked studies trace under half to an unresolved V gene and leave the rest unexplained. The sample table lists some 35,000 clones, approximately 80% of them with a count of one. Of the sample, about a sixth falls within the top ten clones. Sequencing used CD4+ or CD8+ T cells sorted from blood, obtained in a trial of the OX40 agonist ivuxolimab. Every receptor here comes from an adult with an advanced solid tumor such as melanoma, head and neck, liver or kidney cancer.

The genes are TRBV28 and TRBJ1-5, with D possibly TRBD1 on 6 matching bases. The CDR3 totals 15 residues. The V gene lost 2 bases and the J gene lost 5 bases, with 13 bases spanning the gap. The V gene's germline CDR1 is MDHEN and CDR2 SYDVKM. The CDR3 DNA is TGTGCCAGCAGTTTACAGGGGTGGAGGGATCAGCCCCAGCATTTT. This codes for CASSLQGWRDQPQHF.

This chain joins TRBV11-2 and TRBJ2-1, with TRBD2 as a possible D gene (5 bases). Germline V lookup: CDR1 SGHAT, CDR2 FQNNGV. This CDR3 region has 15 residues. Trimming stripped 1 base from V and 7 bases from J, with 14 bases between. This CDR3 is CASSLGPGSGNEQFF. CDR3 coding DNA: TGTGCCAGCAGCTTAGGTCCGGGGTCGGGGAATGAGCAGTTCTTC.

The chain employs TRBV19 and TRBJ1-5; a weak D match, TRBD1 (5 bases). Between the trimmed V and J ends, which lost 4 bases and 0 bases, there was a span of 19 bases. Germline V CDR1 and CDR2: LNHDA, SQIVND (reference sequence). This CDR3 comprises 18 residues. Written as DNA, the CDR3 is TGTGCCAGTAGTACCCCAACGGGGGAGACCTATAGCAATCAGCCCCAGCATTTT. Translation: CASSTPTGETYSNQPQHF.

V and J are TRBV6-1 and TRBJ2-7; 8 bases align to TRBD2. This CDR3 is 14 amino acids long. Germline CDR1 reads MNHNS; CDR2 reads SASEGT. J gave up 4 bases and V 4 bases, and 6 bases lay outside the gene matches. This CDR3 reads CASSVRAGEYEQYF. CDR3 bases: TGTGCCAGCAGTGTAAGAGCGGGAGAGTACGAGCAGTACTTC.

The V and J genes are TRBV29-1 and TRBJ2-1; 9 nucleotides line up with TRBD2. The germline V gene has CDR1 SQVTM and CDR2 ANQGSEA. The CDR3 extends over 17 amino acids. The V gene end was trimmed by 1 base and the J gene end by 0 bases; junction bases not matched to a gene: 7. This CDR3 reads CSVEGASGVSSYNEQFF. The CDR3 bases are TGCAGCGTTGAAGGGGCTAGCGGGGTCAGCTCCTACAATGAGCAGTTCTTC.

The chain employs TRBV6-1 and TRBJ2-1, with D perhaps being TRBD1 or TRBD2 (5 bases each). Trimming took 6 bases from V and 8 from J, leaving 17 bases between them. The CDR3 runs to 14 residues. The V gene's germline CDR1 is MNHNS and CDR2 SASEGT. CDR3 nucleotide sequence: TGTGCCAGCAGGGTCGGGGCCGACTCTTATGAGCAGTTCTTC. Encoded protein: CASRVGADSYEQFF.

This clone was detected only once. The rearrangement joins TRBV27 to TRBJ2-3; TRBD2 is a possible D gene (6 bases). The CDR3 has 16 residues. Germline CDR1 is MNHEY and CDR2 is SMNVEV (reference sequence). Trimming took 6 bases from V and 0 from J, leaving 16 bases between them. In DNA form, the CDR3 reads TGTGCCAGCAGCCAACCTCACGGGGGAAGCACAGATACGCAGTATTTT. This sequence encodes CASSQPHGGSTDTQYF.

CDR3 region: CASSFGTVDGYTF. CDR3 bases: TGTGCCAGCAGTTTTGGGACAGTGGATGGCTACACCTTC. The chain recombines TRBV27 with TRBJ1-2; 7 bases fit TRBD1. The CDR3 runs to 13 residues. V shed 3 bases and J 6 bases; nucleotides not matched to a gene: 4. Germline values: CDR1 MNHEY, CDR2 SMNVEV (reference sequence).

CDR3 sequence (DNA): TGTGCCAGCAGTTTAGGCCCAGGGGGGTTTAATGAGCAGTTCTTC. Its protein product is CASSLGPGGFNEQFF. This rearrangement joins TRBV28 to TRBJ2-1; D perhaps matches TRBD1 (7 bases). This CDR3 region has 15 residues. Between the trimmed V and J ends, which lost 2 bases and 7 bases, there was a span of 15 bases. The germline gives CDR1 MDHEN, CDR2 SYDVKM.

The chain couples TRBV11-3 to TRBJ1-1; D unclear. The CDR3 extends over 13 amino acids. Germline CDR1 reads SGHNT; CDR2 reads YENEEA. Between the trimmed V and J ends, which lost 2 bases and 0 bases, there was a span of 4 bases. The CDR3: CASSLWVNTEAFF. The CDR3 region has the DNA TGTGCCAGCAGCTTATGGGTGAACACTGAAGCTTTCTTT.

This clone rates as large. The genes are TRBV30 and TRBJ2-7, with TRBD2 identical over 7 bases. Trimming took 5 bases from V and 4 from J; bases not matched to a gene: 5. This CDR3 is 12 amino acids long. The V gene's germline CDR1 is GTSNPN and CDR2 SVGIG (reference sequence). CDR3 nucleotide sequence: TGTGCCTGGGGCCTCGGGGGGTACGAGCAGTACTTC. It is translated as CAWGLGGYEQYF.

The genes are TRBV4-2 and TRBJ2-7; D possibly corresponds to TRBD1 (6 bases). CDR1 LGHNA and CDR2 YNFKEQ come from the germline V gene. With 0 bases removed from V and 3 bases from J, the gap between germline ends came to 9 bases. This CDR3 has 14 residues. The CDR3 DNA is TGTGCCAGCAGCCAAGAGGCGGACAGCTACGAGCAGTACTTC. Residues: CASSQEADSYEQYF.

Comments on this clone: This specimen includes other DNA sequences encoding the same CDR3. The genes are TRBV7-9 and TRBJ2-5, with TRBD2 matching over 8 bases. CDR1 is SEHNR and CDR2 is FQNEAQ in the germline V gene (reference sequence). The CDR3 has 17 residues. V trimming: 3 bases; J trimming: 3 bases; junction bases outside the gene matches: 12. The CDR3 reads CASSFSIVAGLEETQYF. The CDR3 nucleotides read TGTGCCAGCAGCTTTTCCATCGTAGCGGGATTGGAAGAGACCCAGTACTTC.

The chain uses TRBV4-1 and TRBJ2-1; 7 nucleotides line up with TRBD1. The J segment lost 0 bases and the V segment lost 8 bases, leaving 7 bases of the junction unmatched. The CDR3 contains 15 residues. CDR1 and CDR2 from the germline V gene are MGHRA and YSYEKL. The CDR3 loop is CASEEGGYSYNEQFF. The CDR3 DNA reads TGCGCCAGCGAGGAAGGGGGCTACTCCTACAATGAGCAGTTCTTC.

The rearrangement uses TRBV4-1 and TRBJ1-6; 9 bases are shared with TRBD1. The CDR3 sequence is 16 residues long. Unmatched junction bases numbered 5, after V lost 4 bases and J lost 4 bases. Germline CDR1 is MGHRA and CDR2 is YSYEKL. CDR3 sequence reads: CASSPRDRAYNSPLHF. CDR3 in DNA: TGCGCCAGCAGCCCCAGGGACAGGGCGTATAATTCACCCCTCCACTTT.

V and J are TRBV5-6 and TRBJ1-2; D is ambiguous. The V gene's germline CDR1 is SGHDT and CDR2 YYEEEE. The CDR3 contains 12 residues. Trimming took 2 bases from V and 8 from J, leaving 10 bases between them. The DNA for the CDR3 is TGTGCCAGCAGCTTTTTTTGGGGAGGCTACACCTTC. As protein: CASSFFWGGYTF.